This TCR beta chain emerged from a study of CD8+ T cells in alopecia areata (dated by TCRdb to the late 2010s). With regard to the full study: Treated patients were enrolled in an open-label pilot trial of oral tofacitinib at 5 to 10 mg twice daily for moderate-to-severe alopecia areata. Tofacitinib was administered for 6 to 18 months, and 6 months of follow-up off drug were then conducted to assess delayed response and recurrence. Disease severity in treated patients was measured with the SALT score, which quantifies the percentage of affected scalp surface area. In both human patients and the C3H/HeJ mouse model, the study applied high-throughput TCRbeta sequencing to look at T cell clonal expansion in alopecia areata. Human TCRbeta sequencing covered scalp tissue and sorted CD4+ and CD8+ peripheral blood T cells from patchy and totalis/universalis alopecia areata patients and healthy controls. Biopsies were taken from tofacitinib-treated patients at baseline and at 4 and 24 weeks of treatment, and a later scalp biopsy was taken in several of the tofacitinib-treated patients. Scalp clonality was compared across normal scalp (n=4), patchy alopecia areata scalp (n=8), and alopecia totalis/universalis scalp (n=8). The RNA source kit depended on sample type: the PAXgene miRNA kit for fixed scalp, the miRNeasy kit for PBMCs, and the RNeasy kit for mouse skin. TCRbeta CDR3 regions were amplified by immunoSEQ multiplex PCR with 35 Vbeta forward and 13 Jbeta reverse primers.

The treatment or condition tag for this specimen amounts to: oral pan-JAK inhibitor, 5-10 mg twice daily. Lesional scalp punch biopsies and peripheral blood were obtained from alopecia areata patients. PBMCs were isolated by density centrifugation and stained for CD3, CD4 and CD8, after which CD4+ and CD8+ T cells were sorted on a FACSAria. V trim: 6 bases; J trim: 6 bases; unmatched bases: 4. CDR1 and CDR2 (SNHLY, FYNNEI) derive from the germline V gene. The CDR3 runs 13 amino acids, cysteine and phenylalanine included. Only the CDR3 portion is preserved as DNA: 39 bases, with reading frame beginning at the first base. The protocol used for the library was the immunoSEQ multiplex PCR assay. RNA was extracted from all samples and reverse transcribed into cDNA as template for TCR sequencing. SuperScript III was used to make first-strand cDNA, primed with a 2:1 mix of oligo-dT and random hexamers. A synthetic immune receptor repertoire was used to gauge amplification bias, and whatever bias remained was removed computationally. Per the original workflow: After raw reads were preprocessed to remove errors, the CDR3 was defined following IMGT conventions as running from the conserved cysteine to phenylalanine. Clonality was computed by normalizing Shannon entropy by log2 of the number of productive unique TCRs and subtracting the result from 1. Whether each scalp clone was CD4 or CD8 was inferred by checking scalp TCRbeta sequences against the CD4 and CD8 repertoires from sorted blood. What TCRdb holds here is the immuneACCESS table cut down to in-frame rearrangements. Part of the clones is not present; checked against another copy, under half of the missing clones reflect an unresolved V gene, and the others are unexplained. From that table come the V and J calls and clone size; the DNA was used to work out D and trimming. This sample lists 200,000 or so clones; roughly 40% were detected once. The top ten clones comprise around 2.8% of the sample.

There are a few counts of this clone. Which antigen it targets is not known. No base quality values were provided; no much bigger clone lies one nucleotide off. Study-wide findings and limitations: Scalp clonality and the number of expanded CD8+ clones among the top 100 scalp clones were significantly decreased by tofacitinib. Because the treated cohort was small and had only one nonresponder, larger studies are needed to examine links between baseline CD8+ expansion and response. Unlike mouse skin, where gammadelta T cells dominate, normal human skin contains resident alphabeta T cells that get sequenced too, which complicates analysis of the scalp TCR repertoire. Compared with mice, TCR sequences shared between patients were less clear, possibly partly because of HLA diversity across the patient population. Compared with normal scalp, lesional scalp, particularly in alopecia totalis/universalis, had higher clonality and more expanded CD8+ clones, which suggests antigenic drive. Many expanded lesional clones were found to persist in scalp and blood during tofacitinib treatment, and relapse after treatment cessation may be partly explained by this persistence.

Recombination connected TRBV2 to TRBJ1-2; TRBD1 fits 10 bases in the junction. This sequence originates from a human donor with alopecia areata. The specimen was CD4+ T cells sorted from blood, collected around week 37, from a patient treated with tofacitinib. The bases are TGTGCCAGCAGGGGGACAGGGGTAAATGGCTACACCTTC. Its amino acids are CASRGTGVNGYTF.